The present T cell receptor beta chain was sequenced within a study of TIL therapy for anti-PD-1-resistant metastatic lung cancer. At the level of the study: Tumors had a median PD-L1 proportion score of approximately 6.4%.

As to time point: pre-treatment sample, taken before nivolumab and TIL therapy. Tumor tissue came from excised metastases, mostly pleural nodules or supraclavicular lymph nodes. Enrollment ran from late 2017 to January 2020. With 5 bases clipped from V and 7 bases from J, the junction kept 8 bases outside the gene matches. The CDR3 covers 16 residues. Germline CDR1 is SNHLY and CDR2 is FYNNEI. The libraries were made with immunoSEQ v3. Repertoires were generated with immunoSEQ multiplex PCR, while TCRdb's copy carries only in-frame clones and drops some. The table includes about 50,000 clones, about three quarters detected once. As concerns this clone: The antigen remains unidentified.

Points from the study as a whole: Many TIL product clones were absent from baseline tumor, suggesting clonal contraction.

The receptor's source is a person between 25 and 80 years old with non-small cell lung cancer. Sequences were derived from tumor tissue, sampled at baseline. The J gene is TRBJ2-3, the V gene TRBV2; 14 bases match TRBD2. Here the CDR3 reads CASSLEGTSGGHTQYF. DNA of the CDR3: TGTGCCAGCAGTCTAGAGGGGACTAGCGGGGGTCATACGCAGTATTTT.